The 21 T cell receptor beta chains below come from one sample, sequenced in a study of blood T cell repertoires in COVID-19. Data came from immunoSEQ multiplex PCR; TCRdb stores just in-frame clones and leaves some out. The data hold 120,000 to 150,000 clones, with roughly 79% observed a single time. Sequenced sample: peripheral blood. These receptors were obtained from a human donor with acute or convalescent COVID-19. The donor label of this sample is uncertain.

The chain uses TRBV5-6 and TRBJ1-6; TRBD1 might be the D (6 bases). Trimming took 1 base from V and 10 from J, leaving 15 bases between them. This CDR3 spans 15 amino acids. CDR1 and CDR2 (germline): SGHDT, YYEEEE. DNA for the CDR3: TGTGCCAGCAGCTTGCTGGGCAGGGGTATATCACCCCTCCACTTT. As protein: CASSLLGRGISPLHF.

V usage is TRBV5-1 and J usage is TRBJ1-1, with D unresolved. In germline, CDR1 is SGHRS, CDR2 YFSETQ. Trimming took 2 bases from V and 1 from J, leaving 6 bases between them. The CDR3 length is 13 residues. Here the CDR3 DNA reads TGCGCCAGCAGCTTCCAGGAGAACACTGAAGCTTTCTTT. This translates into CASSFQENTEAFF.

The DNA of the CDR3 is TGTGCCACCAGTGTGACTAGGGAACAGTGGAGGGAGCAGTACGTC. This sequence encodes CATSVTREQWREQYV. V usage is TRBV24-1 and J usage is TRBJ2-7, with D possibly being TRBD2 (6 bases). Germline V gives CDR1 KGHDR, CDR2 SFDVKD. Trimming removed 5 bases from V and 7 bases from J, with 20 bases in between. CDR3 size: 15 residues.

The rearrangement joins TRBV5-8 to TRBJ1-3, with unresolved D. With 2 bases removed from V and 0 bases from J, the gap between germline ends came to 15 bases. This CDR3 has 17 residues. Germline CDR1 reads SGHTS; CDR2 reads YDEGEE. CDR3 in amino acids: CASSLRQSLLSGNTIYF. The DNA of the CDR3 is TGTGCCAGCAGCTTAAGACAAAGCCTTCTCTCTGGAAACACCATATATTTT.

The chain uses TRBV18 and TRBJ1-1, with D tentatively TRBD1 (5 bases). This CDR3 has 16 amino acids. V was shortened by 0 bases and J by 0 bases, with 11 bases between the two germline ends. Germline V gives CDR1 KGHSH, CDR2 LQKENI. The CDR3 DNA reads TGTGCCAGCTCACCACCGACAGCGCCCATGAACACTGAAGCTTTCTTT. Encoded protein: CASSPPTAPMNTEAFF. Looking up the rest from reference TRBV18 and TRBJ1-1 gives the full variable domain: NAGVMQNPRHLVRRRGQEARLRCSPMKGHSHVYWYRQLPEEGLKFMVYLQKENIIDESGMPKERFSAEFPKEGPSILRIQQVVRGDSAAYFCASSPPTAPMNTEAFFGQGTRLTVV.

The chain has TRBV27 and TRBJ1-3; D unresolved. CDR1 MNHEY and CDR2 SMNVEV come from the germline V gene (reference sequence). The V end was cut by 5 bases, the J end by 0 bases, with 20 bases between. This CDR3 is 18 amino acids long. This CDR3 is CASSPEGVLYSSGNTIYF. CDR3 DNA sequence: TGTGCCAGCAGTCCGGAGGGAGTTCTATACAGCTCTGGAAACACCATATATTTT.

DNA of the CDR3: TGTGCCAGCAGTGCTACTCGACAGGCATCCACAGATACGCAGTATTTT. Protein: CASSATRQASTDTQYF. The chain joins TRBV6-1 to TRBJ2-3; D might be TRBD1 (6 bases). CDR1 MNHNS and CDR2 SASEGT come from the germline V gene. The length of the CDR3 is 16 residues. V shed 4 bases and J shed 2 bases, with 16 bases lying between them.

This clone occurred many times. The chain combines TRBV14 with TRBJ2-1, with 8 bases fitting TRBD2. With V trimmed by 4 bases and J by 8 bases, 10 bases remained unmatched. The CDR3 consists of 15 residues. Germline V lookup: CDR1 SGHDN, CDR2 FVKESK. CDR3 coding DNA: TGTGCCAGCAGCCCCACAGCGGGGGCTCCCTATGAGCAGTTCTTC. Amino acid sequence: CASSPTAGAPYEQFF.

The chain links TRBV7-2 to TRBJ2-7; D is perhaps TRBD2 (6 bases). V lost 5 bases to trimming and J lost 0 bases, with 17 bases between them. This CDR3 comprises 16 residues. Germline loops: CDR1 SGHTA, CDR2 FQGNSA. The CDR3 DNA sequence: TGTGCCAGCAGCCCGAGTGGGGCGGGAAGCTCCTACGAGCAGTACGTC. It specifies CASSPSGAGSSYEQYV.

In DNA, the CDR3 is TGTGCCAGCAGCGTAGCACAGGGGGCCTACGAGCAGTACTTC. Translation gives CASSVAQGAYEQYF. The chain couples TRBV9 to TRBJ2-7; 8 nucleotides match TRBD1. Germline V lookup: CDR1 SGDLS, CDR2 YYNGEE. The V gene end was trimmed by 0 bases and the J gene end by 2 bases; junction bases not matched to a gene: 1. The CDR3 runs 14 residues.

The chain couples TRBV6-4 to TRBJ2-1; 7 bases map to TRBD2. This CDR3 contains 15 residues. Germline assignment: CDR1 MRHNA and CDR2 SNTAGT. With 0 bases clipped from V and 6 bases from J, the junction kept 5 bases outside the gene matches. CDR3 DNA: TGTGCCAGCAGTGACTCAAGGCGGGGGACCAATGAGCAGTTCTTC. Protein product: CASSDSRRGTNEQFF.

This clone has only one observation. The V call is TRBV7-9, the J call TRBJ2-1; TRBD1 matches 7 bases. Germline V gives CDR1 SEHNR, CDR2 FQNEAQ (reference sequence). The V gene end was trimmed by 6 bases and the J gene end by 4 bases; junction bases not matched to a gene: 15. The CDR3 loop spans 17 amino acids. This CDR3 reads CASREISRDRKYNEQFF. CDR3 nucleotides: TGTGCCAGCAGGGAGATATCCCGGGACAGAAAATACAATGAGCAGTTCTTC.

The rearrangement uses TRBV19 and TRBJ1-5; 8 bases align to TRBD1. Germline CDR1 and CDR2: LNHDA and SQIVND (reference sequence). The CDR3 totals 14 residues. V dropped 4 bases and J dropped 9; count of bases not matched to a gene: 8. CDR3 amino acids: CASSTDRGQGPQHF. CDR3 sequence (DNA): TGTGCCAGTAGTACAGACAGGGGTCAAGGGCCCCAGCATTTT. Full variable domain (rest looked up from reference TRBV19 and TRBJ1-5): DGGITQSPKYLFRKEGQNVTLSCEQNLNHDAMYWYRQDPGQGLRLIYYSQIVNDFQKGDIAEGYSVSREKKESFPLTVTSAQKNPTAFYLCASSTDRGQGPQHFGDGTRLSIL.

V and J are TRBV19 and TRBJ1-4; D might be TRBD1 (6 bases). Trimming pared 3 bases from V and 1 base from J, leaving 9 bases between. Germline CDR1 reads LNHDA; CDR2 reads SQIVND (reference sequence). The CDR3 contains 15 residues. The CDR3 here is CASSIQGGTNEKLFF. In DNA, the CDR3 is TGTGCCAGTAGTATCCAAGGGGGAACTAATGAAAAACTGTTTTTT. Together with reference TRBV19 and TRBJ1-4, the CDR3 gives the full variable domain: DGGITQSPKYLFRKEGQNVTLSCEQNLNHDAMYWYRQDPGQGLRLIYYSQIVNDFQKGDIAEGYSVSREKKESFPLTVTSAQKNPTAFYLCASSIQGGTNEKLFFGSGTQLSVL.

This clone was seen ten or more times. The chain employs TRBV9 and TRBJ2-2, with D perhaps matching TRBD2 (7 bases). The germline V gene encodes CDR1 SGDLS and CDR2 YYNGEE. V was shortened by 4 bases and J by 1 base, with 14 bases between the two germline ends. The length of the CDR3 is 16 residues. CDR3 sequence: CASSPRRGGNTGELFF. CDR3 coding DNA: TGTGCCAGCAGCCCCAGGAGGGGGGGGAACACCGGGGAGCTGTTTTTT.

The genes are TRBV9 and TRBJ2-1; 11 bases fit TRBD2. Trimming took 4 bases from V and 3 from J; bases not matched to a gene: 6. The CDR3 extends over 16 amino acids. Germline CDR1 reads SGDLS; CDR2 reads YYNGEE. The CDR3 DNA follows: TGTGCCAGCAGCATCGGACTAGCGGGTCTCTACAATGAGCAGTTCTTC. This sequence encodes CASSIGLAGLYNEQFF.

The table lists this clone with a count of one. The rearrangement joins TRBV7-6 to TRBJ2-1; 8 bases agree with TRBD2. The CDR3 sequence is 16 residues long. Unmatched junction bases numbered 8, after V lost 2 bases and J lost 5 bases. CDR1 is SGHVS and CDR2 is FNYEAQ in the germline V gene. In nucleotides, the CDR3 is TGTGCCAGCAGCTTACTGGGCGGCGGGGGGAACAATGAGCAGTTCTTC. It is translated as CASSLLGGGGNNEQFF.

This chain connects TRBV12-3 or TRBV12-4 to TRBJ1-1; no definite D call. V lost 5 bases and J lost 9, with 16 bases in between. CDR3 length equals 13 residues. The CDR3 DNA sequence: TGTGCCAGCAGTCCTGCCGGGGATGGTAAAGCTTTCTTT. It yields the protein CASSPAGDGKAFF.

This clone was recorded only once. The CDR3 DNA sequence: TGTGCCAGCTCCGTGGATTTAGTAAGAGGCCTCCGAGATGAAAAACTGTTTTTT. As protein: CASSVDLVRGLRDEKLFF. This chain links TRBV6-4 with TRBJ1-4; D is unresolved. CDR3 length equals 18 residues. V dropped 8 bases and J dropped 6 bases, with 28 bases sitting between them. CDR1 and CDR2 from the germline V gene are MRHNA and SNTAGT.

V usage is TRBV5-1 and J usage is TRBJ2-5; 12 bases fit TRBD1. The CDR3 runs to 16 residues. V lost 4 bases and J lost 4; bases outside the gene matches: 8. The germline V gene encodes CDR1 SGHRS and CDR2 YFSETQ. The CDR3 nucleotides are TGCGCCAGCAGCCGGAGTCCGGGACAGGGGGCAGAGACCCAGTACTTC. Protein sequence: CASSRSPGQGAETQYF.

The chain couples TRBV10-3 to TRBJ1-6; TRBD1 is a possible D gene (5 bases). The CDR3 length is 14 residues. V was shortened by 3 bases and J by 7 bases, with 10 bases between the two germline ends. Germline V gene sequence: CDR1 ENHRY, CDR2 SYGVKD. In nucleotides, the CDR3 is TGTGCCATCAGTGAAATACGGACAAATTCACCCCTCCACTTT. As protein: CAISEIRTNSPLHF.